The next 29 T cell receptor beta chains were all read from a single sample in a study of blood T cell repertoires in COVID-19. Generated by immunoSEQ multiplex PCR, the TCRdb table keeps only in-frame clones and is missing some. The sample shows some 170,000 clones, approximately 80% of them seen only once. Source material: PBMCs or T cells enriched from blood (not recorded which). Every receptor here comes from a man between 45 and 60 years old who had recovered from COVID-19.

This chain joins TRBV24-1 and TRBJ2-5; TRBD2 matches at 8 bases. CDR1 and CDR2 (germline): KGHDR, SFDVKD. With 4 bases clipped from V and 2 bases from J, the junction kept 11 bases outside the gene matches. The CDR3 is 17 residues long. CDR3 in amino acids: CATSDRVPAGVQETQYF. The CDR3 coding sequence is TGTGCCACCAGTGACCGGGTGCCAGCGGGGGTTCAAGAGACCCAGTACTTC.

This chain links TRBV24-1 with TRBJ2-3; TRBD2 agrees at 13 bases. CDR3 length: 19 residues. CDR1 and CDR2 from the germline V gene are KGHDR and SFDVKD. Germline trimming cut 5 bases from V and 1 base from J; bases unmatched to any gene: 11. DNA for the CDR3: TGTGCCACCAGTGGTTGGACTAGCGGGGGCCTAGGGGGCACAGATACGCAGTATTTT. Translation: CATSGWTSGGLGGTDTQYF.

The chain uses TRBV10-2 and TRBJ1-3; D possibly corresponds to TRBD1 (6 bases). V dropped 0 bases and J dropped 2 bases, with 11 bases sitting between them. This CDR3 region has 16 residues. Looked up from germline, CDR1 is WSHSY and CDR2 is SAAADI. As DNA, the CDR3 is TGCGCCAGCAGTGAGTCTTTGGGGGCGACTGGAAACACCATATATTTT. Its protein is CASSESLGATGNTIYF.

This chain links TRBV11-2 with TRBJ1-1; 8 bases fit TRBD1. This CDR3 contains 14 residues. Germline CDR1 reads SGHAT; CDR2 reads FQNNGV. V gave up 5 bases and J gave up 9 bases; unmatched junction bases: 11. CDR3 protein: CASSPPSDRDKAFF. The CDR3 DNA sequence: TGTGCCAGCAGCCCACCGTCGGACAGGGACAAAGCTTTCTTT. Using reference TRBV11-2 and TRBJ1-1 for the parts outside the CDR3, the full variable domain is EAGVAQSPRYKIIEKRQSVAFWCNPISGHATLYWYQQILGQGPKLLIQFQNNGVVDDSQLPKDRFSAERLKGVDSTLKIQPAKLEDSAVYLCASSPPSDRDKAFFGQGTRLTVV.

This rearrangement joins TRBV7-2 to TRBJ2-3; TRBD2 is a possible D gene (7 bases). CDR1 and CDR2 from the germline V gene are SGHTA and FQGNSA. V lost 0 bases, J lost 3 bases, and 13 bases lay in between. The CDR3 is 16 residues long. The CDR3 DNA is TGTGCCAGCAGCTTAGCGGGGGGGCCGAGGACAGATACGCAGTATTTT. Amino acids: CASSLAGGPRTDTQYF. Combining the CDR3 with reference TRBV7-2 and TRBJ2-3 gives the whole variable domain GAGVSQSPSNKVTEKGKDVELRCDPISGHTALYWYRQSLGQGLEFLIYFQGNSAPDKSGLPSDRFSAERTGGSVSTLTIQRTQQEDSAVYLCASSLAGGPRTDTQYFGPGTRLTVL.

V usage is TRBV29-1 and J usage is TRBJ2-7; possible D gene TRBD2, 7 bases. V was pared by 7 bases and J by 0 bases, with 22 bases between. The CDR3 is 16 amino acids. CDR1 SQVTM and CDR2 ANQGSEA come from the germline V gene. This CDR3 reads CSAKRGGRSSSYEQYF. CDR3 nucleotide sequence: TGCAGCGCCAAAAGGGGGGGGCGGAGCAGCTCCTACGAGCAGTACTTC.

The V and J genes are TRBV28 and TRBJ1-2; D is perhaps TRBD1 (6 bases). The CDR3 sequence is 15 residues long. Germline CDR1 MDHEN, CDR2 SYDVKM. V was trimmed by 5 bases and J by 1 base, leaving 14 bases between them. The CDR3 here is CASSPAGGLNYGYTF. The CDR3 nucleotides read TGTGCCAGCAGTCCTGCCGGGGGGCTTAACTATGGCTACACCTTC.

V gene TRBV5-6 combines with J gene TRBJ2-3, with D unclear. Germline V lookup: CDR1 SGHDT, CDR2 YYEEEE. Trimming cost V 4 bases and J 0 bases, with 9 bases left between them. The CDR3 extends over 14 amino acids. The CDR3 bases are TGTGCCAGCAGCCGCTTGAGCAGCACAGATACGCAGTATTTT. The encoded protein is CASSRLSSTDTQYF.

The genes are TRBV28 and TRBJ2-7; D remains ambiguous. The germline CDR1 and CDR2 sequences are MDHEN and SYDVKM. This CDR3 has 16 amino acids. V shed 2 bases and J shed 3 bases, with 17 bases lying between them. The CDR3, as DNA: TGTGCCAGCAGTTTACTGCCTTCCGGTATATTCTACGAGCAGTACTTC. Protein sequence: CASSLLPSGIFYEQYF.

V is TRBV6-5 and J is TRBJ2-2; maybe TRBD1 (6 bases). The V end lost 6 bases, the J end lost 6 bases, and 14 bases lay between the germline ends. The germline V gene encodes CDR1 MNHEY and CDR2 SVGAGI. The length of the CDR3 is 14 residues. The CDR3 coding sequence is TGTGCCAGCAGACAGACAGGATCAGCCGGGGAGCTGTTTTTT. Translating gives CASRQTGSAGELFF.

This clone was observed a single time. V usage is TRBV11-2 and J usage is TRBJ2-7, with 7 bases that match TRBD1. Per the germline V gene, CDR1 is SGHAT and CDR2 is FQNNGV. This CDR3 has 15 amino acids. V shed 5 bases, J shed 4 bases, and the junction held 11 bases outside the gene matches. CDR3 loop: CASSIPGTAAYEQYF. Written as DNA, the CDR3 is TGTGCCAGCAGCATTCCCGGGACAGCGGCATACGAGCAGTACTTC.

The gene calls are TRBV5-1 and TRBJ1-1, with 10 bases matching TRBD1. There are 15 residues in the CDR3. V lost 4 bases and J lost 1; bases outside the gene matches: 4. Germline V gene lookup returns CDR1 SGHRS and CDR2 YFSETQ. The CDR3 coding sequence is TGCGCCAGCAGCATAGGGACAGGGGCGAACACTGAAGCTTTCTTT. Its protein product is CASSIGTGANTEAFF.

The V gene is TRBV10-2, the J gene TRBJ2-3; 12 nucleotides agree with TRBD2. This CDR3 has 15 residues. With V trimmed by 6 bases and J by 3 bases, 4 bases remained unmatched. The germline V gene has CDR1 WSHSY and CDR2 SAAADI. In DNA form, the CDR3 reads TGCGCCAGCAGCCCTAGCGGGGGGGAAACAGATACGCAGTATTTT. Translated: CASSPSGGETDTQYF.

The V and J genes are TRBV29-1 and TRBJ1-5; 7 bases are a match to TRBD1. CDR1 and CDR2 (germline): SQVTM, ANQGSEA. The ends lost 7 bases at V and 3 bases at J; junction bases unmatched: 6. The CDR3 sequence is 13 residues long. CDR3 nucleotides: TGCAGCGCTCGCGACAGGGTCAATCAGCCCCAGCATTTT. Protein: CSARDRVNQPQHF.

J is TRBJ1-5 and V is TRBV19; D unresolved. The CDR3 is made up of 12 amino acids. Per the germline V gene, CDR1 is LNHDA and CDR2 is SQIVND (reference sequence). Trimming removed 10 bases at V and 5 bases at J, with 12 bases between. CDR3 amino acids: CATSQRDQPQHF. The CDR3, as DNA: TGTGCCACCTCACAGAGGGATCAGCCCCAGCATTTT.

CDR3 coding DNA: TGTGCCAGCAGTTTATTCCGTGACAGCCCAGCCCTCCACTTT. This sequence encodes CASSLFRDSPALHF. The V and J genes are TRBV27 and TRBJ1-6; D perhaps matches TRBD1 (5 bases). Germline loops: CDR1 MNHEY, CDR2 SMNVEV (reference sequence). The CDR3 runs to 14 residues. Deletions cut 1 base from V and 14 bases from J, with 15 bases between.

The chain is built from TRBV5-6 and TRBJ2-3; a weak D match, TRBD1 (5 bases). The CDR3 runs 13 residues. Trimming shortened V by 4 bases and J by 2 bases, and 8 bases separated the two germline ends. Germline V lookup: CDR1 SGHDT, CDR2 YYEEEE. The CDR3 nucleotides are TGTGCCAGCAGCCCAGGGTCCACAGATACGCAGTATTTT. This sequence encodes CASSPGSTDTQYF. The entire variable domain, with the rest obtained from reference TRBV5-6 and TRBJ2-3, is as follows: DAGVTQSPTHLIKTRGQQVTLRCSPKSGHDTVSWYQQALGQGPQFIFQYYEEEERQRGNFPDRFSGHQFPNYSSELNVNALLLGDSALYLCASSPGSTDTQYFGPGTRLTVL.

This chain uses TRBV28 with TRBJ2-7, with 8 bases that match TRBD1. This CDR3 spans 14 amino acids. The germline V gene encodes CDR1 MDHEN and CDR2 SYDVKM. The ends lost 7 bases at V and 2 bases at J; junction bases unmatched: 7. The CDR3 DNA reads TGTGCCAGCACCCCGGACAGGGCCGCCTACGAGCAGTACTTC. This translates into CASTPDRAAYEQYF.

This rearrangement joins TRBV11-2 to TRBJ2-7; a weak D match, TRBD2 (6 bases). The CDR3 spans 13 residues. Germline V lookup: CDR1 SGHAT, CDR2 FQNNGV. Trimming stripped 3 bases from V and 6 bases from J, with 12 bases between. This chain's CDR3 is CASSLAGTLEQYF. The CDR3 nucleotides read TGTGCCAGCAGCTTGGCAGGGACTCTCGAGCAGTACTTC.

This chain connects TRBV6-5 to TRBJ1-2; TRBD1 matches at 7 bases. V was clipped by 4 bases and J by 8 bases; unmatched bases: 10. Germline V gene data show CDR1 as MNHEY and CDR2 as SVGAGI. This CDR3 contains 14 residues. CDR3 sequence (DNA): TGTGCCAGCAGTTTCACGGGACAGTCTCTGGGCTACACCTTC. It yields the protein CASSFTGQSLGYTF.

This clone was detected many times. The chain links TRBV18 to TRBJ2-1; 8 bases match TRBD1. V gave up 4 bases and J gave up 4 bases; unmatched junction bases: 3. The V gene's germline CDR1 is KGHSH and CDR2 LQKENI. The CDR3 length is 14 residues. This CDR3 is CASSLTGAYNEQFF. As DNA, the CDR3 is TGTGCCAGCTCACTGACAGGGGCGTACAATGAGCAGTTCTTC.

The rearrangement joins TRBV6-5 to TRBJ1-5; D possibly corresponds to TRBD1 (6 bases). Looked up from germline, CDR1 is MNHEY and CDR2 is SVGAGI. The CDR3 is 15 residues long. Trimming took off 6 bases at V and 3 bases at J, with 15 bases between the two ends. CDR3 DNA sequence: TGTGCCAGCAGAGCCGGGACAATAGCCAATCAGCCCCAGCATTTT. Amino acids: CASRAGTIANQPQHF.

The chain combines TRBV21-1 with TRBJ2-5; TRBD2, as called in the table, went unchecked against the DNA. TRBV21-1 represents a pseudogene. The length of the CDR3 is 14 residues. CDR3 sequence reads: CASSNASTGETQYF. CDR3 nucleotides: TGTGCCAGCAGCAACGCTAGCACGGGCGAGACCCAGTACTTC.

The chain carries TRBV9 and TRBJ1-6; D ambiguous. Trimming shortened V by 1 base and J by 10 bases, and 6 bases separated the two germline ends. The CDR3 has 12 residues. Per the germline V gene, CDR1 is SGDLS and CDR2 is YYNGEE. The CDR3 region is CASSVFGSPLHF. CDR3 sequence (DNA): TGTGCCAGCAGCGTATTCGGGTCACCCCTCCACTTT.

The genes are TRBV6-5 and TRBJ2-4; 7 bases agree with TRBD1. The ends lost 8 bases at V and 4 bases at J; junction bases unmatched: 8. Per the germline V gene, CDR1 is MNHEY and CDR2 is SVGAGI. The CDR3 covers 14 residues. The CDR3 loop reads CASATGTAKNIQYF. The CDR3 DNA follows: TGTGCCAGCGCTACCGGGACAGCAAAAAACATTCAGTACTTC.

This clone is a singleton in its sample. One end of the junction is discordant with germline, which a read error may explain. This chain connects TRBV5-4 to TRBJ2-1; the match to TRBD2 covers 9 bases. Germline V gene data show CDR1 as SGHNT and CDR2 as YYREEE (reference sequence). There are 15 residues in the CDR3. CDR3 nucleotides: TGTGCCAGCAGCTTTAGCGGGGGCTCCCACAATGAGCAGTTCTTC. Its translation is CASSFSGGSHNEQFF.

The chain is built from TRBV6-4 and TRBJ1-5, with D tentatively TRBD1 (6 bases). The germline V and J ends were trimmed by 6 bases and 4 bases, with 16 bases remaining between them. There are 15 residues in the CDR3. CDR1 and CDR2 (germline): MRHNA, SNTAGT. CDR3 nucleotide sequence: TGTGCCAGCAGCGAACAGGGTTTGGAAAATCAGCCCCAGCATTTT. It encodes CASSEQGLENQPQHF.

V is TRBV30 and J is TRBJ1-4; D uncertain. V shed 7 bases and J shed 4 bases, with 16 bases lying between them. In germline, CDR1 is GTSNPN, CDR2 SVGIG (reference sequence). The CDR3 has 14 amino acids. Here the CDR3 DNA reads TGTGCCTCCCAGGCTGGCGGGAATAATGAAAAACTGTTTTTT. Translated, it gives CASQAGGNNEKLFF.

This chain's CDR3 is CSVEQGSLYQETQYF. The CDR3 region has the DNA TGCAGCGTTGAGCAGGGATCCCTGTACCAAGAGACCCAGTACTTC. V gene TRBV29-1 combines with J gene TRBJ2-5; D may be TRBD1 (5 bases). The CDR3 totals 15 residues. V was clipped by 3 bases and J by 0 bases, with 14 bases between them. In germline, CDR1 is SQVTM, CDR2 ANQGSEA.